This T cell receptor beta chain was observed in a study of shared clonotypes between healthy human individuals. At the level of the study: Every donor yielded three CD4 naive, three CD4 memory, two CD8 naive and one CD8 memory plate. Study conclusions and caveats: Clonotypes not shared had lower generation probabilities than those common to all four donors.

Samples underwent the assay at deep level. Clones were read by immunoSEQ multiplex PCR, and TCRdb kept only the in-frame ones, dropping some. Of about 2.2 million clones in the sample, 80% to 95% were seen once. Positively selected for CCR7, the CD45RO-negative cells used as naive CD8 cells excluded terminally differentiated effector memory CD45RA+ cells. On this clone: Its antigen is still unknown.

The CDR3 runs to 13 residues. V lost 3 bases, J lost 6 bases, and 12 bases lay in between. Germline V gene data show CDR1 as MNHEY and CDR2 as SMNVEV (reference sequence). The sequenced material came from naive CD8+ T cells from PBMCs. This receptor was identified in a man aged 18 to 29 in good health. Some clones in this sample may be carry-over from other donors' samples. V and J are TRBV27 and TRBJ2-7, with D uncertain. The CDR3 nucleotides read TGTGCCAGCAGTTTTAGTATGGGTGTCGAGCAGTACTTC. It is translated as CASSFSMGVEQYF.